The 5 T cell receptor beta chains listed next were all sequenced from one sample in a study of blood T cell repertoires in COVID-19. Profiled with immunoSEQ multiplex PCR; TCRdb holds only in-frame clones, not every one. The data show some 490,000 clones, more than 85% seen once. Material: PBMCs or T cells enriched from blood (not recorded which). The receptors derive from a woman in her sixties who had recovered from COVID-19.

The chain combines TRBV10-3 with TRBJ2-3; 7 bases are shared with TRBD1. There are 15 residues in the CDR3. The V gene's germline CDR1 is ENHRY and CDR2 SYGVKD. The ends lost 4 bases at V and 1 base at J; junction bases unmatched: 5. CDR3 DNA sequence: TGTGCCATCAGTGTTACCGGGACAGGCACAGATACGCAGTATTTT. Its translation: CAISVTGTGTDTQYF.

With respect to this clone: Other DNA sequences within the sample encode an identical CDR3. The CDR3 bases are TGTGCCACCAGTGATTTGGGGCGGGGGGGCACAGATACGCAGTATTTT. This gives the protein CATSDLGRGGTDTQYF. The V gene is TRBV24-1, the J gene TRBJ2-3; 8 bases are a match to TRBD2. Looked up from germline, CDR1 is KGHDR and CDR2 is SFDVKD. The CDR3 is 16 amino acids. J gave up 1 base and V 0 bases, and 2 bases lay outside the gene matches.

The chain joins TRBV9 to TRBJ2-2, with D tentatively TRBD1 (7 bases). This CDR3 has 16 residues. The germline V and J ends were trimmed by 3 bases and 3 bases, with 15 bases remaining between them. The germline V gene encodes CDR1 SGDLS and CDR2 YYNGEE. The CDR3 DNA reads TGTGCCAGCAGCGCGTTTCAGGGGGGAGACACCGGGGAGCTGTTTTTT. This encodes CASSAFQGGDTGELFF.

The V call is TRBV11-3, the J call TRBJ1-4; the D gene is possibly TRBD1 (5 bases). The CDR3 runs to 13 residues. V lost 5 bases to trimming and J lost 8 bases, with 12 bases between them. The germline V gene has CDR1 SGHNT and CDR2 YENEEA. The CDR3 reads CASSQAGNEKLFF. CDR3 DNA: TGTGCCAGCAGCCAGGCAGGGAACGAAAAACTGTTTTTT.

The V gene is TRBV5-4, the J gene TRBJ2-1; 9 bases match TRBD2. CDR1 SGHNT and CDR2 YYREEE come from the germline V gene (reference sequence). This CDR3 contains 19 residues. J was trimmed by 5 bases and V by 0 bases; bases with no gene match: 15. CDR3 bases: TGTGCCAGCAGCTTGGCCGGTCGGGGTGCTAGCGGGGCACACAATGAGCAGTTCTTC. Its translation: CASSLAGRGASGAHNEQFF.